This is a list of T cell receptor beta chains from one sample in a study of T cell responses to AZD1222 COVID-19 vaccine. Data came from immunoSEQ multiplex PCR; TCRdb stores just in-frame clones and leaves some out. The table has 170,000 or so clones, 90% seen once. The specimen was peripheral blood, collected on day 0 of AZD1222 vaccination. The receptor set was obtained from an adult in good health. Both conserved end residues are part of each CDR3. The order of the fields is clone size, D gene, CDR3 length, J gene, V gene, CDR3 protein, CDR3 DNA. A D gene is named only where the DNA matches it firmly. The listing skips clone size in some rows; elsewhere it reads once, few, many or a size class.

clone size: .
D gene: .
CDR3 length: 16
J gene: TRBJ1-6
V gene: TRBV7-2
CDR3 protein: CASSPPGGEGNSPLHF
CDR3 DNA: TGTGCCAGCAGCCCCCCCGGCGGCGAGGGAAATTCACCCCTCCACTTT

clone size: .
D gene: TRBD1
CDR3 length: 15
J gene: TRBJ2-7
V gene: TRBV6-5
CDR3 protein: CASSRPPGQGSEQYF
CDR3 DNA: TGTGCCAGCAGCCGACCGCCCGGACAGGGGTCCGAGCAGTACTTC

clone size: .
D gene: TRBD1
CDR3 length: 15
J gene: TRBJ1-6
V gene: TRBV3-1/TRBV3-2
CDR3 protein: CASSPLTGGNSPLHF
CDR3 DNA: TGTGCCAGCAGCCCTCTGACAGGGGGGAATTCACCCCTCCACTTT

clone size: once
D gene: TRBD2
CDR3 length: 16
J gene: TRBJ2-5
V gene: TRBV5-1
CDR3 protein: CASSLAGGLTRETQYF
CDR3 DNA: TGCGCCAGCAGCTTAGCGGGGGGCCTGACTCGGGAGACCCAGTACTTC

clone size: .
D gene: TRBD1
CDR3 length: 12
J gene: TRBJ1-2
V gene: TRBV19
CDR3 protein: CASWDRAGGYTF
CDR3 DNA: TGTGCCAGTTGGGACAGGGCGGGTGGCTACACCTTC

clone size: .
D gene: .
CDR3 length: 16
J gene: TRBJ2-3
V gene: TRBV4-3
CDR3 protein: CASSQDNSGGTDTQYF
CDR3 DNA: TGCGCCAGCAGCCAAGATAATAGCGGAGGCACAGATACGCAGTATTTT

clone size: .
D gene: .
CDR3 length: 16
J gene: TRBJ1-4
V gene: TRBV7-9
CDR3 protein: CASSPLPTGTHEKLFF
CDR3 DNA: TGTGCCAGCAGCCCTCTACCGACCGGGACTCATGAAAAACTGTTTTTT

clone size: .
D gene: TRBD1
CDR3 length: 14
J gene: TRBJ1-1
V gene: TRBV3-1/TRBV3-2
CDR3 protein: CASSPGQVNTEAFF
CDR3 DNA: TGTGCCAGCAGCCCGGGACAGGTGAACACTGAAGCTTTCTTT

clone size: .
D gene: TRBD2
CDR3 length: 16
J gene: TRBJ2-5
V gene: TRBV7-2
CDR3 protein: CASSPQVGGGWETQYF
CDR3 DNA: TGTGCCAGCAGCCCCCAAGTCGGGGGGGGCTGGGAGACCCAGTACTTC

clone size: .
D gene: .
CDR3 length: 16
J gene: TRBJ1-5
V gene: TRBV21-1
CDR3 protein: CASSAETGRGVQPQHF
CDR3 DNA: TGTGCCAGCAGCGCCGAGACAGGGCGAGGAGTCCAGCCCCAGCATTTT

clone size: .
D gene: .
CDR3 length: 14
J gene: TRBJ1-2
V gene: TRBV5-1
CDR3 protein: CASSPEGGAIGYTF
CDR3 DNA: TGCGCCAGCAGCCCCGAGGGGGGCGCAATTGGCTACACCTTC

clone size: .
D gene: .
CDR3 length: 15
J gene: TRBJ1-5
V gene: TRBV7-2
CDR3 protein: CASSMGSLSNQPQHF
CDR3 DNA: TGTGCCAGCAGCATGGGTAGTCTTAGCAATCAGCCCCAGCATTTT

clone size: .
D gene: .
CDR3 length: 13
J gene: TRBJ2-3
V gene: TRBV5-1
CDR3 protein: CASVQQGTDTQYF
CDR3 DNA: TGCGCCAGTGTTCAACAGGGCACAGATACGCAGTATTTT

clone size: .
D gene: .
CDR3 length: 17
J gene: TRBJ2-2
V gene: TRBV7-9
CDR3 protein: CASSDTLGLRGTGELFF
CDR3 DNA: TGTGCCAGCAGCGATACCCTAGGGCTGAGGGGAACCGGGGAGCTGTTTTTT

clone size: .
D gene: TRBD1
CDR3 length: 19
J gene: TRBJ1-2
V gene: TRBV19
CDR3 protein: CASRRSQGERSWVDYGYTF
CDR3 DNA: TGTGCCAGTAGAAGATCTCAGGGGGAACGATCTTGGGTGGACTATGGCTACACCTTC

clone size: .
D gene: .
CDR3 length: 14
J gene: TRBJ2-5
V gene: TRBV7-2
CDR3 protein: CASSPNRRQETQYF
CDR3 DNA: TGTGCCAGCAGCCCTAACCGGCGGCAAGAGACCCAGTACTTC

clone size: .
D gene: .
CDR3 length: 13
J gene: TRBJ2-7
V gene: TRBV29-1
CDR3 protein: CSARSGNAYEQYF
CDR3 DNA: TGCAGCGCACGGTCAGGGAATGCCTACGAGCAGTACTTC

clone size: .
D gene: TRBD2
CDR3 length: 19
J gene: TRBJ2-3
V gene: TRBV6-6
CDR3 protein: CASSREPTSGGPGTDTQYF
CDR3 DNA: TGTGCCAGCAGCCGAGAGCCGACTAGCGGGGGGCCAGGCACAGATACGCAGTATTTT

clone size: .
D gene: .
CDR3 length: 14
J gene: TRBJ1-3
V gene: TRBV5-4
CDR3 protein: CASSLAQAGNTIYF
CDR3 DNA: TGTGCCAGCAGCTTGGCACAGGCTGGAAACACCATATATTTT

clone size: .
D gene: .
CDR3 length: 12
J gene: TRBJ1-1
V gene: TRBV10-2
CDR3 protein: CASSDPNTEAFF
CDR3 DNA: TGCGCCAGCAGTGATCCGAACACTGAAGCTTTCTTT

clone size: .
D gene: TRBD1
CDR3 length: 17
J gene: TRBJ2-6
V gene: TRBV11-3
CDR3 protein: CASSSNTGVSGANVLTF
CDR3 DNA: TGTGCCAGCAGCTCTAACACAGGGGTCTCTGGGGCCAACGTCCTGACTTTC

clone size: .
D gene: .
CDR3 length: 17
J gene: TRBJ2-2
V gene: TRBV12-1
CDR3 protein: CASSPRGQGNNTGELFF
CDR3 DNA: TGTGCCAGCAGCCCGCGCGGACAGGGGAACAACACCGGGGAGCTGTTTTTT

clone size: .
D gene: TRBD1
CDR3 length: 15
J gene: TRBJ2-3
V gene: TRBV18
CDR3 protein: CASSPGTGSRDTQYF
CDR3 DNA: TGTGCCAGCTCACCAGGGACAGGGAGCAGGGATACGCAGTATTTT

clone size: .
D gene: TRBD2
CDR3 length: 20
J gene: TRBJ2-7
V gene: TRBV7-8
CDR3 protein: CASSFGTGTSGGLSSYEQYF
CDR3 DNA: TGTGCCAGCAGCTTCGGGACCGGGACTAGCGGGGGGTTAAGCTCCTACGAGCAGTACTTC

clone size: few
D gene: TRBD1
CDR3 length: 13
J gene: TRBJ2-7
V gene: TRBV4-2
CDR3 protein: CASSPDRGYEQYF
CDR3 DNA: TGTGCCAGCAGCCCGGACAGGGGGTACGAGCAGTACTTC

clone size: .
D gene: .
CDR3 length: 15
J gene: TRBJ1-5
V gene: TRBV18
CDR3 protein: CASSRNPGGDQPQHF
CDR3 DNA: TGTGCCAGCTCCCGGAATCCGGGCGGGGATCAGCCCCAGCATTTT

clone size: .
D gene: .
CDR3 length: 16
J gene: TRBJ2-7
V gene: TRBV7-2
CDR3 protein: CASSAARGRNFYEQYF
CDR3 DNA: TGTGCCAGCAGCGCCGCCCGGGGACGGAATTTCTACGAGCAGTACTTC

clone size: .
D gene: .
CDR3 length: 15
J gene: TRBJ2-5
V gene: TRBV6-1
CDR3 protein: CASSDIGPGEETQYF
CDR3 DNA: TGTGCCAGCAGTGATATAGGCCCGGGGGAGGAGACCCAGTACTTC